This is a list of T cell receptor beta chains from one sample in a study of blood T cells in healthy people across ages. TCRdb analysed the 5' RACE reads with MiXCR anew, one entry per CDR3 protein. Of approximately 760,000 distinct CDR3 sequences in the sample, 20% to 25% were seen once. The data also belong to a second study, concerning T cells of mothers and their children.

The sample was blood. These receptors all come from a boy between 5 and 17 years old in good health. Each CDR3 is given without its conserved first and last residue. The order of the fields is V gene, J gene, CDR3 protein.

TRBV3-1,TRBJ2-5,ASNQEMPGQETQY
TRBV28,TRBJ1-5,ASSFRRASNQPQH
TRBV9,TRBJ2-6,ACSEWGSGANVLT
TRBV6-4,TRBJ2-3,ASSETGVTADTQY
TRBV29-1,TRBJ2-1,SVDEPLAGGPYSYNEQF
TRBV9,TRBJ1-1,ASSLGAADTEAF
TRBV6-6,TRBJ1-2,ASLTLSGQGDYGYT
TRBV10-1,TRBJ2-1,ASSGGGKQF
TRBV7-8,TRBJ1-2,ASSSYRGSGYT
TRBV7-9,TRBJ2-3,ASSLRDNLEHTQY
TRBV12-3/TRBV12-4,TRBJ2-1,ASRLGDREYNEQF
TRBV7-9,TRBJ1-4,ASSLGSTNEKLF
TRBV5-1,NA,ASSLWQGYYEQY
TRBV2,TRBJ2-1,ASIALANYNEQF
TRBV9,TRBJ2-3,ASSVEGGALSTDTQY
TRBV29-1,TRBJ2-7,SVESIGQGDEQY
TRBV5-5,TRBJ2-3,ASSLEYTDTQY
TRBV3-1,TRBJ1-5,ASSQGGAGEWNQPQH
TRBV28,TRBJ2-7,ASRSNLHEQY
TRBV29-1,TRBJ2-7,SVESGSHYEQY
TRBV7-8,TRBJ1-4,ASSLTPGEEQLF
TRBV12-3/TRBV12-4,TRBJ2-7,ASSFTRDEQY
TRBV2,TRBJ2-5,ASSVQGLAGPGETQY
TRBV5-1,TRBJ2-2,ASSLASFTGELF
TRBV20-1,TRBJ1-2,SARVGTYTAGYGYT
TRBV6-5,TRBJ2-7,ASSPRDRLHEQY
TRBV7-9,TRBJ2-3,ASRGTGVSPDTQY
TRBV4-2,TRBJ1-1,ASSQENREAF
TRBV12-3/TRBV12-4,TRBJ2-4,ASTDDTVAKNIQY
TRBV4-3,TRBJ2-3,ASSQAGGGATDTQY
TRBV20-1,TRBJ2-5,SAEGGRETQY
TRBV7-9,TRBJ2-3,ASSTTSGGKLYTQY
TRBV6-2/TRBV6-3,TRBJ2-7,ASSYSLSSGSGEQY
TRBV7-9,TRBJ2-3,ASSSRQEVGDTQY
TRBV7-3,TRBJ2-5,ATSRGSGQETQY
TRBV5-1,TRBJ2-2,ASSLDPLNTGELF
TRBV6-2/TRBV6-3,TRBJ2-4,ASGHRGELAKNIQY
TRBV19,TRBJ1-5,ASSWAGDDQPQH
TRBV4-2,NA,ASSQFAGAHNEQF
TRBV12-5,NA,ASGTGQPSSYEQY
TRBV11-1,TRBJ2-6,ASRGPFAGQADWGANVLT
TRBV7-9,TRBJ2-7,ASSSRGGLEANEQY
TRBV19,TRBJ2-1,ASSSVGLAGNEQF
TRBV12-3/TRBV12-4,TRBJ2-1,ASRYTSAEQF
TRBV5-6,TRBJ2-3,ASSLFELSTDTQY
TRBV20-1,TRBJ1-5,SARGTGQPQH
TRBV19,TRBJ1-1,ASSIQGDTEAF
TRBV29-1,TRBJ2-3,SGDRREEDTDTQY
TRBV4-1,TRBJ2-1,ASRDFSWGYNEQF
TRBV9,NA,ASSVEASGICYEQY
TRBV7-9,TRBJ1-4,ASSFGGEAEKLF
TRBV29-1,TRBJ1-2,SVDPGPGHAATYGYT
TRBV12-3/TRBV12-4,TRBJ2-2,ASSLRVSGELF
TRBV12-3/TRBV12-4,TRBJ2-7,ASSPGRRPRNEQY
TRBV6-2/TRBV6-3,TRBJ2-5,ASSLALGVETQY